This entry lists 27 T cell receptor beta chains sequenced from one sample in a study of cytomegalovirus exposure and HLA in healthy donors. PCR primers comprised 60 Vbeta and 13 Jbeta primers. The data were produced by immunoSEQ multiplex PCR, yet TCRdb's version contains in-frame clones alone and is incomplete. The repertoire consists of 25,000 to 30,000 clones, with 60% to 80% occurring once and the leading ten covering roughly two fifths. Material for sequencing was PBMCs. The receptors derive from a male donor in good health and CMV-seropositive.

The table lists this clone with a few counts. This sequence joins TRBV11-2 and TRBJ2-3; 7 nucleotides line up with TRBD1. The germline V gene has CDR1 SGHAT and CDR2 FQNNGV. The CDR3 sequence is 16 residues long. The V gene end was trimmed by 2 bases and the J gene end by 5 bases; junction bases not matched to a gene: 10. CDR3: CASSLNVGGVVDTQYF. CDR3 bases: TGTGCCAGCAGCTTAAATGTAGGGGGCGTTGTAGATACGCAGTATTTT.

The rearrangement joins TRBV14 to TRBJ1-2; no clear D. Trimming took off 4 bases at V and 1 base at J, with 10 bases between the two ends. There are 14 residues in the CDR3. Germline CDR1 SGHDN, CDR2 FVKESK. CDR3 residues: CASSRGGSNYGYTF. The CDR3 coding sequence is TGTGCCAGCAGCCGAGGCGGAAGTAACTATGGCTACACCTTC.

The chain combines TRBV6-6 with TRBJ2-2; D not certain. Per the germline V gene, CDR1 is MNHNY and CDR2 is SVGAGI (reference sequence). The CDR3 totals 12 residues. V dropped 4 bases and J dropped 5 bases, with 5 bases sitting between them. In DNA, the CDR3 is TGTGCCAGCAGTTGGCAAACCGGGGAGCTGTTTTTT. Translating gives CASSWQTGELFF.

The rearrangement joins TRBV6-1 to TRBJ1-3; D call uncertain. The CDR3 contains 14 residues. Germline V lookup: CDR1 MNHNS, CDR2 SASEGT. Trimming took 3 bases from V and 5 from J, leaving 11 bases between them. The CDR3 sequence is CASSDLLRRNTIYF. As DNA, the CDR3 is TGTGCCAGCAGTGACCTGTTGAGGAGAAACACCATATATTTT.

The chain combines TRBV7-9 with TRBJ2-7; 8 bases line up with TRBD1. The CDR3 covers 12 residues. After removal of 3 bases from V and 5 bases from J, the junction contained 0 bases not matched to a gene. CDR1 SEHNR and CDR2 FQNEAQ come from the germline V gene (reference sequence). CDR3 sequence (DNA): TGTGCCAGCAGCTTGACAGGGGACGAGCAGTACTTC. This sequence encodes CASSLTGDEQYF.

The chain employs TRBV18 and TRBJ1-2, with a tentative D call TRBD1 (5 bases). Trimming stripped 5 bases from V and 6 bases from J, with 10 bases between. The CDR3 is made up of 12 amino acids. CDR1 KGHSH and CDR2 LQKENI come from the germline V gene. In DNA form, the CDR3 reads TGTGCCAGCTCATCCCAACAGGATGGCTACACCTTC. As protein: CASSSQQDGYTF.

The genes are TRBV25-1 and TRBJ2-3; possible D gene TRBD1, 5 bases. V lost 4 bases, J lost 1 base, and 18 bases lay in between. Germline values: CDR1 MGHDK, CDR2 SYGVNS. This CDR3 comprises 17 residues. The CDR3 region is CASSALRAGAGTDTQYF. In nucleotides, the CDR3 is TGTGCCAGCAGTGCGTTAAGAGCTGGGGCAGGCACAGATACGCAGTATTTT.

This sequence joins TRBV14 and TRBJ2-1; 8 bases match TRBD2. Germline lookup yields CDR1 SGHDN and CDR2 FVKESK. V lost 1 base to trimming and J lost 6 bases; unmatched junction nucleotides: 11. The CDR3 is 17 amino acids. The CDR3 region is CASSQAAGTRRFNEQFF. The CDR3 region has the DNA TGTGCCAGCAGCCAAGCGGCCGGGACTAGGAGGTTCAATGAGCAGTTCTTC.

The rearrangement joins TRBV6-5 to TRBJ1-1; 7 nucleotides align to TRBD1. Germline-derived CDR1 and CDR2 are MNHEY and SVGAGI. The CDR3 extends over 13 amino acids. V lost 11 bases and J lost 3; bases outside the gene matches: 9. The CDR3 loop is CAGAGQGDTEAFF. CDR3 in DNA: TGTGCCGGAGCGGGCCAGGGGGACACTGAAGCTTTCTTT.

V usage is TRBV7-4 and J usage is TRBJ1-1; TRBD1 agrees at 8 bases. V shed 1 base, J shed 0 bases, and the junction held 7 bases outside the gene matches. Germline CDR1 and CDR2: SGHVT and SQSDAQ. CDR3 length: 17 amino acids. CDR3 sequence: CASSLEQGAGVNTEAFF. CDR3 nucleotides: TGTGCCAGCAGCTTAGAGCAGGGGGCCGGAGTGAACACTGAAGCTTTCTTT.

The rearrangement links TRBV4-1 to TRBJ1-1; D call uncertain. Germline-derived CDR1 and CDR2 are MGHRA and YSYEKL. Trimming stripped 3 bases from V and 5 bases from J, with 7 bases between. The CDR3 is made up of 12 amino acids. The CDR3 region is CASSHGRTEAFF. CDR3 bases: TGCGCCAGCAGCCACGGGAGAACTGAAGCTTTCTTT.

The chain combines TRBV27 with TRBJ2-1, with D possibly matching TRBD2 (6 bases). Per germline, CDR1 MNHEY and CDR2 SMNVEV (reference sequence). This CDR3 is 16 amino acids long. The V end lost 7 bases, the J end lost 0 bases, and 16 bases lay between the germline ends. CDR3 sequence (DNA): TGTGCCAGCAAGAGGGGCGGGGCTAGCTCCTACAATGAGCAGTTCTTC. Its protein is CASKRGGASSYNEQFF.

V usage is TRBV18 and J usage is TRBJ2-7; TRBD2 agrees at 9 bases. CDR3 length equals 16 residues. The V and J ends lost 0 bases and 2 bases, in that order; junction bases with no gene match: 5. CDR1 is KGHSH, CDR2 LQKENI, per germline. CDR3 loop: CASSPPLAGIPYEQYF. DNA for the CDR3: TGTGCCAGCTCACCACCGCTAGCGGGGATTCCCTACGAGCAGTACTTC.

This clone was seen a handful of times. The chain carries TRBV9 and TRBJ1-5; TRBD1 might be the D (6 bases). Germline values: CDR1 SGDLS, CDR2 YYNGEE. The CDR3 totals 15 residues. V dropped 3 bases and J dropped 0 bases, with 10 bases sitting between them. The CDR3 sequence is CASSAQGYSNQPQHF. The CDR3 nucleotides are TGTGCCAGCAGCGCACAGGGTTATAGCAATCAGCCCCAGCATTTT.

CDR3 nucleotide sequence: TGTGCCAGCATCTTCAGCCCAGGGGGGTCTACCGAGCAGTACTTC. Its translation is CASIFSPGGSTEQYF. This rearrangement joins TRBV6-1 to TRBJ2-7; TRBD1 is a possible D gene (7 bases). Trimming took 7 bases from V and 6 from J, leaving 22 bases between them. Per germline, CDR1 MNHNS and CDR2 SASEGT. This CDR3 spans 15 amino acids.

The CDR3 loop reads CATKRQDSEAFF. As DNA, the CDR3 is TGTGCCACTAAACGACAGGACTCTGAAGCTTTCTTT. The genes are TRBV10-3 and TRBJ1-1; D is perhaps TRBD1 (6 bases). This CDR3 contains 12 residues. Between the trimmed V and J ends, which lost 10 bases and 6 bases, there was a span of 15 bases. The germline V gene has CDR1 ENHRY and CDR2 SYGVKD.

The J gene is TRBJ2-7, the V gene TRBV19, with TRBD1 matching 9 bases. This CDR3 comprises 15 residues. V lost 8 bases to trimming and J lost 0 bases; unmatched junction nucleotides: 8. Germline V gene data show CDR1 as LNHDA and CDR2 as SQIVND (reference sequence). CDR3 residues: CASAPGQGRSYEQYF. The CDR3 nucleotides are TGTGCCAGTGCACCGGGACAGGGCCGCTCCTACGAGCAGTACTTC.

Only a few counts were recorded for this clone. The chain joins TRBV6-5 to TRBJ1-6, with 7 bases fitting TRBD1. Germline V gene data show CDR1 as MNHEY and CDR2 as SVGAGI. The CDR3 is 15 amino acids. V shed 5 bases and J 6 bases; nucleotides not matched to a gene: 7. DNA of the CDR3: TGTGCCAGCAGTCAGACGGGACAGTTTAATTCACCCCTCCACTTT. Protein product: CASSQTGQFNSPLHF.

V usage is TRBV30 and J usage is TRBJ1-3; 10 positions agree with TRBD1. CDR3 length: 16 residues. Germline CDR1 GTSNPN, CDR2 SVGIG (reference sequence). J gave up 1 base and V 6 bases, and 9 bases lay outside the gene matches. In nucleotides, the CDR3 is TGTGCCTGCGTAGGGACAGGGGCTTATTCTGGAAACACCATATATTTT. Protein product: CACVGTGAYSGNTIYF.

This clone was observed a few times. The chain joins TRBV5-1 to TRBJ2-3; D is ambiguous. From germline, CDR1 is SGHRS and CDR2 YFSETQ. V gave up 1 base and J gave up 2 bases, with 8 bases separating them. The CDR3 runs 14 residues. The CDR3 DNA reads TGCGCCAGCAGCTTGAGGAGAATCACAGATACGCAGTATTTT. It encodes CASSLRRITDTQYF.

V and J are TRBV6-5 and TRBJ1-2, with D unresolved. Germline loops: CDR1 MNHEY, CDR2 SVGAGI. With 5 bases removed from V and 7 bases from J, the gap between germline ends came to 17 bases. The CDR3 covers 14 residues. In DNA form, the CDR3 reads TGTGCCAGCAGTCCCTCGGGTGAAGTAAGTGGCTACACCTTC. Amino acid sequence: CASSPSGEVSGYTF.

The rearrangement links TRBV4-2 to TRBJ1-1; 9 bases are a match to TRBD1. Germline CDR1 and CDR2: LGHNA and YNFKEQ. This CDR3 comprises 18 residues. With V trimmed by 4 bases and J by 0 bases, 12 bases remained unmatched. Here the CDR3 reads CASSPLRTGAVMNTEAFF. The DNA of the CDR3 is TGTGCCAGCAGCCCCCTCCGGACAGGGGCTGTCATGAACACTGAAGCTTTCTTT.

This clone has more than one count but fewer than ten. The V and J genes are TRBV30 and TRBJ2-3; 7 bases map to TRBD2. Germline CDR1 reads GTSNPN; CDR2 reads SVGIG (reference sequence). J was trimmed by 4 bases and V by 8 bases; bases with no gene match: 6. The CDR3 contains 12 residues. CDR3 DNA sequence: TGTGCCCGGTGGGGGGGGGCAGATACGCAGTATTTT. Protein sequence: CARWGGADTQYF.

V gene TRBV5-1 combines with J gene TRBJ2-5; no definite D call. With 3 bases removed from V and 3 bases from J, the gap between germline ends came to 3 bases. The CDR3 contains 11 residues. Germline V gene sequence: CDR1 SGHRS, CDR2 YFSETQ. CDR3 loop: CASSYKETQYF. CDR3 coding DNA: TGCGCCAGCAGCTACAAAGAGACCCAGTACTTC.

The gene calls are TRBV18 and TRBJ2-2; D might be TRBD1 (5 bases). The CDR3 covers 13 residues. The V end was cut by 2 bases, the J end by 7 bases, with 8 bases between. Germline V lookup: CDR1 KGHSH, CDR2 LQKENI. As DNA, the CDR3 is TGTGCCAGCTCACCATATCAGGGCGGGGAGCTGTTTTTT. This translates into CASSPYQGGELFF.

In this sample, this clone turned up a few times. The chain links TRBV5-1 to TRBJ2-1, with TRBD2 matching over 8 bases. The CDR3 consists of 15 residues. The V and J ends lost 3 bases and 2 bases, in that order; junction bases with no gene match: 4. The V gene's germline CDR1 is SGHRS and CDR2 YFSETQ. CDR3 sequence reads: CASSWGGGTYNEQFF. CDR3 nucleotide sequence: TGCGCCAGCAGCTGGGGCGGGGGGACCTACAATGAGCAGTTCTTC.

This clone turned up a few times. The V and J genes are TRBV6-1 and TRBJ2-1; TRBD2 might be the D (6 bases). Germline CDR1 MNHNS, CDR2 SASEGT. Trimming pared 4 bases from V and 8 bases from J, leaving 15 bases between. CDR3 length equals 14 residues. As DNA, the CDR3 is TGTGCCAGCAGTGGTGCCGGGGGTATAGATGAGCAGTTCTTC. Translating gives CASSGAGGIDEQFF.